Each of the 10 T cell receptor beta chains below was sequenced from the same sample in a study of OX40 agonist ivuxolimab in advanced cancers. TCRdb's copy holds only in-frame clones and misses some; the assay was immunoSEQ multiplex PCR. The profile shows 55,000 to 75,000 clones, around 86% of them singletons. Specimen: CD4+ or CD8+ T cells sorted from blood, collected in a trial of the OX40 agonist ivuxolimab. The receptors stem from an adult with an advanced solid tumor such as melanoma, head and neck, liver or kidney cancer.

The CDR3 is CASSLADIEETQYF. CDR3 nucleotides: TGTGCCAGCAGCTTAGCGGACATTGAGGAGACCCAGTACTTC. The rearrangement uses TRBV7-2 and TRBJ2-5; D may be TRBD1 (5 bases). The germline V and J ends were trimmed by 0 bases and 5 bases, with 10 bases remaining between them. Germline V lookup: CDR1 SGHTA, CDR2 FQGNSA. This CDR3 has 14 amino acids. Looking up the rest from reference TRBV7-2 and TRBJ2-5 gives the full variable domain: GAGVSQSPSNKVTEKGKDVELRCDPISGHTALYWYRQSLGQGLEFLIYFQGNSAPDKSGLPSDRFSAERTGGSVSTLTIQRTQQEDSAVYLCASSLADIEETQYFGPGTRLLVL.

The chain recombines TRBV30 with TRBJ2-1; 9 bases are a match to TRBD2. There are 15 residues in the CDR3. Trimming cost V 0 bases and J 3 bases; bases outside gene matches: 3. CDR1 is GTSNPN, CDR2 SVGIG, per germline (reference sequence). The CDR3 here is CAWSVKLAGYNEQFF. CDR3 nucleotide sequence: TGTGCCTGGAGTGTAAAACTAGCGGGCTACAATGAGCAGTTCTTC.

The chain combines TRBV20-1 with TRBJ1-5; no clear D gene. Germline lookup yields CDR1 DFQATT and CDR2 SNEGSKA (reference sequence). The CDR3 totals 11 residues. Trimming took 3 bases from V and 8 from J, leaving 8 bases between them. CDR3 residues: CSASAGEPQHF. Written as DNA, the CDR3 is TGCAGTGCTAGTGCTGGGGAGCCCCAGCATTTT.

On this clone itself: The sample holds other DNA sequences that translate to the same CDR3. The V call is TRBV29-1, the J call TRBJ2-6; no definite D call. V was trimmed by 4 bases and J by 0 bases, leaving 4 bases between them. The CDR3 runs 13 residues. Germline CDR1 is SQVTM and CDR2 is ANQGSEA. The CDR3, as DNA: TGCAGCGTTGGGGCCTCTGGGGCCAACGTCCTGACTTTC. This codes for CSVGASGANVLTF.

Here the CDR3 DNA reads TGCGCCAGCAGAAGGGAGGGGATCACTGAAGCTTTCTTT. Translating gives CASRREGITEAFF. The chain is built from TRBV4-1 and TRBJ1-1; weak D call: TRBD1 (5 bases). Trimming cost V 6 bases and J 4 bases, with 12 bases left between them. Germline CDR1 reads MGHRA; CDR2 reads YSYEKL. This CDR3 has 13 amino acids.

The V and J genes are TRBV6-5 and TRBJ1-1; D might be TRBD1 (5 bases). Trimming removed 5 bases at V and 6 bases at J, with 16 bases between. Per the germline V gene, CDR1 is MNHEY and CDR2 is SVGAGI. The CDR3 spans 14 residues. The CDR3 sequence is CASSRLREDAEAFF. In nucleotides, the CDR3 is TGTGCCAGCAGTCGACTCAGGGAGGACGCTGAAGCTTTCTTT.

The V call is TRBV15, the J call TRBJ1-3; 10 nucleotides line up with TRBD1. The germline gives CDR1 LNHNV, CDR2 YYDKDF (reference sequence). The CDR3 has 16 residues. V was pared by 3 bases and J by 1 base, with 3 bases of the junction left unmatched. The CDR3 region is CATSRDRGTSGNTIYF. CDR3 DNA: TGTGCCACCAGCAGGGACAGGGGGACGTCTGGAAACACCATATATTTT. The full variable domain, with the rest looked up from reference TRBV15 and TRBJ1-3, is DAMVIQNPRYQVTQFGKPVTLSCSQTLNHNVMYWYQQKSSQAPKLLFHYYDKDFNNEADTPDNFQSRRPNTSFCFLDIRSPGLGDTAMYLCATSRDRGTSGNTIYFGEGSWLTVV.

The J gene is TRBJ1-2, the V gene TRBV6-5, with D possibly TRBD1 on 5 matching bases. V dropped 8 bases and J dropped 8 bases, with 12 bases sitting between them. The CDR3 is 11 residues long. Germline CDR1 MNHEY, CDR2 SVGAGI. The CDR3 is CASGRGFGYTF. The CDR3 DNA reads as TGTGCCAGCGGGCGGGGGTTCGGCTACACCTTC.

The genes are TRBV19 and TRBJ1-2; D remains ambiguous. Germline V gives CDR1 LNHDA, CDR2 SQIVND (reference sequence). This CDR3 comprises 14 residues. V was trimmed by 4 bases and J by 8 bases, leaving 17 bases between them. This CDR3 reads CASSTDMGIGGYTF. CDR3 bases: TGTGCCAGTAGTACCGATATGGGGATCGGCGGCTACACCTTC.

This sequence joins TRBV7-3 and TRBJ1-3, with D perhaps TRBD1 (6 bases). Germline assignment: CDR1 SGHTA and CDR2 FQGTGA. V lost 4 bases and J lost 0, with 7 bases in between. This CDR3 is 14 amino acids long. The CDR3 protein is CASSSGVSGNTIYF. The CDR3 nucleotides are TGTGCCAGCAGCTCAGGGGTCTCTGGAAACACCATATATTTT.